These 22 T cell receptor beta chains were sequenced from one sample in a study of vaccination and CD4 T cells after COVID-19. The Oncomine TCR Beta short-read assay was applied to DNA of cultured CD4+ T cells. TCRdb called the PCR reads again in MiXCR, with one record for every CDR3 protein. The sample has about 13,000 distinct CDR3 sequences; approximately 35% are singletons. No antigens are known for them. Documented treatment: roughly ten-day PBMC culture with coronavirus spike peptide pools or control peptides (ViraFEST assay). Specimen: CD4+ T cells from blood, cultured in vitro. The receptors were sampled from a human donor who had recovered from COVID-19.

V and J are TRBV7-3 and TRBJ1-5; maybe TRBD1 (5 bases). There are 16 residues in the CDR3. Germline V gene sequence: CDR1 SGHTA, CDR2 FQGTGA. Trimming shortened V by 2 bases and J by 1 base, and 12 bases separated the two germline ends. The CDR3 is CASSLLGDLSNQPQHF. Here the CDR3 DNA reads TGTGCCAGCAGCTTATTGGGGGACTTAAGCAATCAGCCCCAGCATTTT.

This clonotype was seen a handful of times. The rearrangement joins TRBV11-2 to TRBJ1-1, with 10 bases matching TRBD1. From germline, CDR1 is SGHAT and CDR2 FQNNGV. Germline trimming cut 0 bases from V and 1 base from J; bases unmatched to any gene: 5. The CDR3 is made up of 17 amino acids. The CDR3 reads CASSLDSGQGWNTEAFF. CDR3 nucleotide sequence: TGTGCCAGCAGCTTAGATTCGGGACAGGGGTGGAACACTGAAGCTTTCTTT.

The sample holds a few counts of this clonotype. An end of the junction does not agree with germline; a read error may underlie this. The rearrangement joins TRBV7-7 to TRBJ2-1, with a weak D call TRBD2 (5 bases). Germline V lookup: CDR1 SSHAT, CDR2 FNYEAQ (reference sequence). The CDR3 consists of 13 residues. The DNA of the CDR3 is TGTGCTAGCAGCCCGGCTCGGGGCAATGAGCAGTTCTTC. Amino acid sequence: CASSPARGNEQFF.

In this sample, this clonotype turned up a few times. This chain uses TRBV27 with TRBJ2-3; no firm D call. V gave up 8 bases and J gave up 6 bases, with 9 bases separating them. CDR3 length: 11 amino acids. Germline lookup yields CDR1 MNHEY and CDR2 SMNVEV (reference sequence). CDR3 sequence: CASVNRDTQYF. In DNA form, the CDR3 reads TGTGCCAGCGTCAATAGGGATACGCAGTATTTT.

The chain couples TRBV5-4 to TRBJ2-1; 7 bases are shared with TRBD1. This CDR3 is built from 15 residues. After removal of 1 base from V and 3 bases from J, the junction contained 4 bases not matched to a gene. Germline CDR1 and CDR2: SGHNT and YYREEE (reference sequence). Here the CDR3 reads CASSLSQGFYNEQFF. The DNA of the CDR3 is TGTGCCAGCAGCTTGTCACAGGGGTTCTACAATGAGCAGTTCTTC. Full variable domain (missing parts from reference TRBV5-4 and TRBJ2-1): ETGVTQSPTHLIKTRGQQVTLRCSSQSGHNTVSWYQQALGQGPQFIFQYYREEENGRGNFPPRFSGLQFPNYSSELNVNALELDDSALYLCASSLSQGFYNEQFFGPGTRLTVL.

This clonotype appeared a few times. This chain links TRBV6-1 with TRBJ2-7, with 13 nucleotides matching TRBD2. V shed 7 bases and J 0 bases; nucleotides not matched to a gene: 9. The CDR3 runs to 17 residues. Germline CDR1 is MNHNS and CDR2 is SASEGT. The CDR3 DNA sequence: TGTGCCAGCAAAGGACTAGCGGGAGTTTGGAGCTCCTACGAGCAGTACTTC. This gives the protein CASKGLAGVWSSYEQYF.

V gene TRBV5-1 combines with J gene TRBJ2-5; D uncertain. The CDR3 spans 12 residues. Germline CDR1 reads SGHRS; CDR2 reads YFSETQ. V dropped 0 bases and J dropped 2 bases, with 2 bases sitting between them. This CDR3 is CASSLGQETQYF. The CDR3 DNA is TGCGCCAGCAGCTTGGGTCAAGAGACCCAGTACTTC.

This clonotype has just a few counts. CDR3 sequence reads: CASSPDRGVYEQYF. In DNA, the CDR3 is TGTGCCAGCTCACCGGACAGGGGGGTCTACGAGCAGTACTTC. The chain is built from TRBV18 and TRBJ2-7, with TRBD1 matching 10 bases. V gave up 3 bases and J gave up 3 bases; unmatched junction bases: 2. Germline V gene data show CDR1 as KGHSH and CDR2 as LQKENI. This CDR3 region has 14 residues.

The genes are TRBV5-4 and TRBJ2-2; D is perhaps TRBD2 (5 bases). This CDR3 is 15 amino acids long. V lost 4 bases and J 5 bases, leaving 15 bases between the germline ends. Germline V lookup: CDR1 SGHNT, CDR2 YYREEE (reference sequence). CDR3 sequence reads: CASSGLEGLTGELFF. CDR3 DNA sequence: TGTGCCAGCAGCGGCTTAGAGGGCCTTACCGGGGAGCTGTTTTTT.

This clonotype was seen only a few times. V and J are TRBV6-1 and TRBJ2-5; possibly TRBD1 or TRBD2 for D (7 bases each). Germline values: CDR1 MNHNS, CDR2 SASEGT. Trimming took 10 bases from V and 3 from J, leaving 24 bases between them. The CDR3 has 16 amino acids. In nucleotides, the CDR3 is TGTGCCACCACCCCAGGGAGGGGGCTTTATGAAGAGACCCAGTACTTC. Translated: CATTPGRGLYEETQYF.

This chain uses TRBV2 with TRBJ2-7; the D is unclear. The V gene lost 3 bases and the J gene lost 4 bases, with 4 bases spanning the gap. The germline V gene has CDR1 SNHLY and CDR2 FYNNEI. This CDR3 region has 11 residues. CDR3 sequence (DNA): TGTGCCAGCAGTGATACGTACGAGCAGTACTTC. Protein sequence: CASSDTYEQYF.

A remark on this clonotype: A junction boundary mismatches the germline segment, possibly from a read error. The chain couples TRBV2 to TRBJ2-7, with D unresolved. This CDR3 is 12 amino acids long. CDR1 is SNHLY and CDR2 is FYNNEI in the germline V gene. Here the CDR3 DNA reads TGTGCCAGCAGTGACGAAGGATCCCACCCAATCTTC. Its protein product is CASSDEGSHPIF.

This clonotype came up once. V usage is TRBV7-3 and J usage is TRBJ2-2; D unclear. Between the trimmed V and J ends, which lost 0 bases and 6 bases, there was a span of 14 bases. The CDR3 consists of 16 residues. Germline V CDR1 and CDR2: SGHTA, FQGTGA. DNA of the CDR3: TGTGCCAGCAGCTTAACAGGGATAGATGGGGCCGGGGAGCTGTTTTTT. Amino acids: CASSLTGIDGAGELFF.

The gene calls are TRBV12-3 or TRBV12-4 and TRBJ1-5, with D tentatively TRBD1 (5 bases). The CDR3 runs to 14 residues. V lost 4 bases and J 6 bases, leaving 13 bases between the germline ends. The CDR3 region is CASSYSPGPQPQHF. The CDR3 DNA reads TGTGCCAGCAGTTATTCCCCAGGGCCTCAGCCCCAGCATTTT.

There are a few counts of this clonotype. This sequence joins TRBV7-2 and TRBJ1-6; no clear D. This CDR3 contains 15 residues. CDR1 is SGHTA, CDR2 FQGNSA, per germline. V lost 4 bases and J 10 bases, leaving 17 bases between the germline ends. CDR3 amino acids: CASSYGTVIGSPLHF. The DNA for the CDR3 is TGTGCCAGCAGCTACGGAACCGTTATTGGGTCACCCCTCCACTTT.

The sample holds a few counts of this clonotype. This chain joins TRBV19 and TRBJ2-5, with 12 positions matching TRBD2. Germline CDR1 is LNHDA and CDR2 is SQIVND (reference sequence). V was pared by 10 bases and J by 10 bases, with 13 bases of the junction left unmatched. CDR3 length equals 14 residues. The CDR3 nucleotides read TGTGCCACTGCGACTAGCGGGGGCCTCGGGATCCAGTACTTC. It specifies CATATSGGLGIQYF.

V and J are TRBV19 and TRBJ1-3; TRBD1 matches 10 bases. This CDR3 region has 16 residues. Germline CDR1 and CDR2: LNHDA and SQIVND (reference sequence). J gave up 0 bases and V 8 bases, and 7 bases lay outside the gene matches. The DNA for the CDR3 is TGTGCCAGTGACTTGGGACAGGGGTACTCTGGAAACACCATATATTTT. Protein product: CASDLGQGYSGNTIYF.

This clonotype was observed a few times. The V and J genes are TRBV30 and TRBJ1-6; 11 bases line up with TRBD1. The CDR3 contains 14 residues. J gave up 8 bases and V 4 bases, and 4 bases lay outside the gene matches. Germline V gene lookup returns CDR1 GTSNPN and CDR2 SVGIG (reference sequence). CDR3 region: CAWTRTGGYSPLHF. CDR3 DNA sequence: TGTGCCTGGACGAGGACAGGGGGCTATTCACCCCTCCACTTT.

In its sample, this clonotype was seen once. DNA for the CDR3: TGCGCCAGCAGCCAAACAGGGGATCGGGCCTACGAGCAGTACTTC. Protein: CASSQTGDRAYEQYF. The chain recombines TRBV5-1 with TRBJ2-7; 7 positions agree with TRBD1. Trimming took 4 bases from V and 2 from J; bases not matched to a gene: 9. Germline CDR1 is SGHRS and CDR2 is YFSETQ. The CDR3 has 15 residues.

The rearrangement uses TRBV2 and TRBJ2-1; D unclear. Deletions cut 9 bases from V and 9 bases from J, with 21 bases between. Germline CDR1 reads SNHLY; CDR2 reads FYNNEI. The CDR3 length is 14 residues. CDR3 in DNA: TGTGCCAGTAGTAAGGACGCCGCGCCCCCTGAGCAGTTCTTC. Protein sequence: CASSKDAAPPEQFF.

This chain joins TRBV18 and TRBJ2-7; D may correspond to TRBD1 or TRBD2 (5 bases each). CDR3 length: 14 amino acids. The ends were cut back, 6 bases at V and 3 bases at J, with 15 bases in the middle. CDR1 and CDR2 (germline): KGHSH, LQKENI. The CDR3 sequence: CASSPGTQLYEQYF. Written as DNA, the CDR3 is TGTGCCAGCTCGCCCGGGACCCAGCTCTACGAGCAGTACTTC. The full variable domain, completed using reference TRBV18 and TRBJ2-7, is NAGVMQNPRHLVRRRGQEARLRCSPMKGHSHVYWYRQLPEEGLKFMVYLQKENIIDESGMPKERFSAEFPKEGPSILRIQQVVRGDSAAYFCASSPGTQLYEQYFGPGTRLTVT.

This clonotype showed up just a few times. The chain has TRBV11-3 and TRBJ2-1; 7 bases are shared with TRBD2. This CDR3 comprises 16 residues. Trimming at V came to 4 bases and at J to 3 bases, leaving 9 bases not matched to a gene. Germline CDR1 and CDR2: SGHNT and YENEEA. The CDR3 protein is CASSSRSGAVYNEQFF. In DNA, the CDR3 is TGTGCCAGCAGCTCCAGGAGCGGGGCCGTCTACAATGAGCAGTTCTTC.